Listed below are T cell receptor beta chains from one sample, sequenced in a study of neoadjuvant nivolumab and ipilimumab in lung cancer. Measured with immunoSEQ multiplex PCR; TCRdb has only the in-frame clones, and not every one. Here the sample spans some 25,000 clones, about 76% being singletons. The sample was tumor tissue, taken after neoadjuvant nivolumab, alone or with ipilimumab, at or shortly before surgery. The receptors here all came from an adult with non-small cell lung cancer. Each CDR3 is given with its conserved first and last residue. A D gene is named only where the DNA matches it firmly.

D gene: .; CDR3 length: 16; V gene: TRBV7-6; J gene: TRBJ1-6; CDR3 protein: CASSPHTSSYNSPLHF
D gene: .; CDR3 length: 14; V gene: TRBV5-1; J gene: TRBJ1-2; CDR3 protein: CASSGGRTNYGYTF
D gene: TRBD1; CDR3 length: 14; V gene: TRBV11-2; J gene: TRBJ2-7; CDR3 protein: CASSPQGTSHEQYF
D gene: .; CDR3 length: 13; V gene: TRBV11-2; J gene: TRBJ1-2; CDR3 protein: CASSLPRGYGYTF
D gene: .; CDR3 length: 15; V gene: TRBV6-5; J gene: TRBJ1-5; CDR3 protein: CASSYGLGSNQPQHF
D gene: .; CDR3 length: 14; V gene: TRBV5-1; J gene: TRBJ1-2; CDR3 protein: CASSLDGTPYGYTF
D gene: .; CDR3 length: 12; V gene: TRBV11-2; J gene: TRBJ2-7; CDR3 protein: CASSLAGYEQYF
D gene: .; CDR3 length: 15; V gene: TRBV5-5; J gene: TRBJ2-3; CDR3 protein: CASSLEQGGADTQYF
D gene: .; CDR3 length: 14; V gene: TRBV7-2; J gene: TRBJ2-2; CDR3 protein: CASSLESNTGELFF
D gene: TRBD1; CDR3 length: 15; V gene: TRBV7-3; J gene: TRBJ2-3; CDR3 protein: CASSLQGASSDTQYF
D gene: .; CDR3 length: 10; V gene: TRBV20-1; J gene: TRBJ2-5; CDR3 protein: CSGGSETQYF
D gene: .; CDR3 length: 15; V gene: TRBV11-2; J gene: TRBJ2-1; CDR3 protein: CASSRDGTPYNEQFF
D gene: .; CDR3 length: 13; V gene: TRBV5-1; J gene: TRBJ2-5; CDR3 protein: CASSLGGQETQYF
D gene: .; CDR3 length: 14; V gene: TRBV7-3; J gene: TRBJ2-2; CDR3 protein: CASSPSQNTGELFF
D gene: TRBD1; CDR3 length: 15; V gene: TRBV12-5; J gene: TRBJ2-2; CDR3 protein: CASGLGQGDTGELFF
D gene: .; CDR3 length: 15; V gene: TRBV18; J gene: TRBJ1-2; CDR3 protein: CASSPTALGRVGYTF
D gene: .; CDR3 length: 14; V gene: TRBV5-6; J gene: TRBJ2-5; CDR3 protein: CASSLLTTQETQYF
D gene: .; CDR3 length: 16; V gene: TRBV11-2; J gene: TRBJ1-2; CDR3 protein: CASSANSLSFNYGYTF
D gene: .; CDR3 length: 16; V gene: TRBV7-6; J gene: TRBJ2-7; CDR3 protein: CASSWGSRDTSYEQYF
D gene: TRBD2; CDR3 length: 15; V gene: TRBV4-1; J gene: TRBJ2-5; CDR3 protein: CASSPGTSGAETQYF
D gene: .; CDR3 length: 14; V gene: TRBV27; J gene: TRBJ2-2; CDR3 protein: CASSLKGETGELFF
D gene: .; CDR3 length: 15; V gene: TRBV10-1; J gene: TRBJ2-2; CDR3 protein: CASSETKGDTGELFF
D gene: .; CDR3 length: 11; V gene: TRBV25-1; J gene: TRBJ2-1; CDR3 protein: CASSDYSEQFF
D gene: TRBD1; CDR3 length: 15; V gene: TRBV5-1; J gene: TRBJ2-1; CDR3 protein: CASSLNGQGDNEQFF
D gene: .; CDR3 length: 13; V gene: TRBV4-3; J gene: TRBJ1-2; CDR3 protein: CASSQDAGSGYTF
D gene: TRBD1; CDR3 length: 18; V gene: TRBV30; J gene: TRBJ2-4; CDR3 protein: CAWITGTGGRSSKNIQYF
D gene: TRBD1; CDR3 length: 14; V gene: TRBV2; J gene: TRBJ1-5; CDR3 protein: CASKGDSLNQPQHF
D gene: TRBD1; CDR3 length: 12; V gene: TRBV6-5; J gene: TRBJ2-1; CDR3 protein: CASSPPGGPQFF
D gene: .; CDR3 length: 16; V gene: TRBV7-9; J gene: TRBJ1-4; CDR3 protein: CASSLAGGYGTEKLFF
D gene: .; CDR3 length: 11; V gene: TRBV2; J gene: TRBJ1-1; CDR3 protein: CASAAEFRAFF
D gene: TRBD2; CDR3 length: 16; V gene: TRBV11-2; J gene: TRBJ2-7; CDR3 protein: CASSLWTSGGIYEQYF
D gene: .; CDR3 length: 11; V gene: TRBV29-1; J gene: TRBJ2-7; CDR3 protein: CSVENRDEQYF
D gene: TRBD2; CDR3 length: 15; V gene: TRBV2; J gene: TRBJ2-7; CDR3 protein: CASRGGTSGGLEQYF
D gene: .; CDR3 length: 14; V gene: TRBV5-1; J gene: TRBJ2-2; CDR3 protein: CASSSGLYTGELFF
D gene: .; CDR3 length: 12; V gene: TRBV7-6; J gene: TRBJ1-2; CDR3 protein: CASSLWDGSYTF
D gene: TRBD1; CDR3 length: 13; V gene: TRBV6-1; J gene: TRBJ1-2; CDR3 protein: CASSSGQGFGYTF
D gene: .; CDR3 length: 17; V gene: TRBV30; J gene: TRBJ1-5; CDR3 protein: CAWSAGANFNSNQPQHF
D gene: TRBD2; CDR3 length: 17; V gene: TRBV7-2; J gene: TRBJ2-3; CDR3 protein: CASSLGLAGGPSDTQYF
D gene: .; CDR3 length: 16; V gene: TRBV7-9; J gene: TRBJ2-3; CDR3 protein: CASSLGLDASTDTQYF
D gene: TRBD1; CDR3 length: 15; V gene: TRBV5-4; J gene: TRBJ2-2; CDR3 protein: CASSSRQGNTGELFF
D gene: TRBD2; CDR3 length: 17; V gene: TRBV4-2; J gene: TRBJ2-7; CDR3 protein: CASSQDHTSGNPYEQYF
D gene: .; CDR3 length: 14; V gene: TRBV19; J gene: TRBJ1-4; CDR3 protein: CASSNQGIGEKLFF
D gene: .; CDR3 length: 13; V gene: TRBV14; J gene: TRBJ2-1; CDR3 protein: CASSQDLGYEQFF
D gene: .; CDR3 length: 11; V gene: TRBV2; J gene: TRBJ2-3; CDR3 protein: CASSGTEFLYF
D gene: TRBD1; CDR3 length: 14; V gene: TRBV2; J gene: TRBJ1-4; CDR3 protein: CASTGQGTNEKLFF
D gene: .; CDR3 length: 13; V gene: TRBV7-2; J gene: TRBJ1-2; CDR3 protein: CASSLPRYYGYTF
D gene: .; CDR3 length: 15; V gene: TRBV5-1; J gene: TRBJ2-3; CDR3 protein: CASSLGQGGPDTQYF
D gene: .; CDR3 length: 17; V gene: TRBV4-1; J gene: TRBJ1-2; CDR3 protein: CASSQDFPETINYGYTF
D gene: .; CDR3 length: 19; V gene: TRBV5-1; J gene: TRBJ2-2; CDR3 protein: CASHARGTVLGLNTGELFF
D gene: .; CDR3 length: 12; V gene: TRBV6-5; J gene: TRBJ1-2; CDR3 protein: CASTGAGGGYTF
D gene: .; CDR3 length: 15; V gene: TRBV2; J gene: TRBJ2-7; CDR3 protein: CASSRPQGLSYEQYF
D gene: TRBD2; CDR3 length: 14; V gene: TRBV7-3; J gene: TRBJ2-2; CDR3 protein: CASRTSGGTGELFF
D gene: TRBD1; CDR3 length: 15; V gene: TRBV7-6; J gene: TRBJ2-7; CDR3 protein: CASSLVGQGLGEQYF
D gene: TRBD2; CDR3 length: 17; V gene: TRBV4-1; J gene: TRBJ2-7; CDR3 protein: CASSHGADSGGRRSQYF